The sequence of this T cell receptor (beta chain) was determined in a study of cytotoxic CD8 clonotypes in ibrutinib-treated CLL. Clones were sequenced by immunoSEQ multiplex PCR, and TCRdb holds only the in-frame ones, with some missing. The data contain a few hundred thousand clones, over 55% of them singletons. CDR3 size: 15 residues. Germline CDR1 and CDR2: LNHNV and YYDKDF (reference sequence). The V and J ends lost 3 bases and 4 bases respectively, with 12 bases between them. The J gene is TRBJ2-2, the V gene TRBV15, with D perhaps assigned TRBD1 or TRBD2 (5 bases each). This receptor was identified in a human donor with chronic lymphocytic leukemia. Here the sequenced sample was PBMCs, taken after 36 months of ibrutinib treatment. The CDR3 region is CATSSRRDPTGELFF. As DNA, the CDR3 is TGTGCCACCAGCAGTCGCCGGGACCCCACCGGGGAGCTGTTTTTT.